This T cell receptor beta chain was observed in a study of spatial heterogeneity in lung cancer. Looking at the study overall: On average, each unique TCR and UMI combination appeared more than ten times in raw reads. General study results and limits: For expanded intratumoral alpha and beta TCRs, counts tracked tumor mutation counts. Estimates put coverage of tumor T cells about 7% for alpha and roughly 13% for beta chains.

MiXCR, applied by TCRdb to the 5' RACE reads, yields one record per CDR3 protein. This table holds some 4,100 distinct CDR3 sequences, more than 10% found once. This clonotype was observed a few times. The target antigen is unknown. Documented time point: sample taken at primary tumor resection. The V gene's germline CDR1 is LNHNV and CDR2 YYDKDF (reference sequence). Trimming left V 1 base short and J 5 bases short, with 3 bases between. The CDR3 totals 12 residues. The chain employs TRBV15 and TRBJ1-5; D remains unclear. Sequenced here: lung tumor tissue, sampled at surgery. The TCR originated in a male donor with early-stage non-small cell lung cancer. The CDR3 loop is CATSRAYQPQHF. The CDR3 DNA sequence: TGTGCCACCAGCAGAGCATATCAGCCCCAGCATTTT.